The 29 T cell receptor beta chains given below trace back to one sample, sequenced in a study of radiation and T cells in renal cell carcinoma. Generated by immunoSEQ multiplex PCR, the TCRdb table keeps only in-frame clones and is missing some. Of some 100,000 clones in the sample, under 90% were seen once. The time point: baseline pretreatment blood. Treatment of the sample: 15 Gy SBRT to primary tumor, nephrectomy 4 weeks later. The starting material was blood, obtained from a patient whose treatment included radiotherapy and nephrectomy. The receptor source for this set is a man aged 55 to 69 with renal cell carcinoma.

The rearrangement links TRBV9 to TRBJ2-7; possible D gene TRBD2, 6 bases. V shed 0 bases and J shed 2 bases, with 12 bases lying between them. The germline V gene has CDR1 SGDLS and CDR2 YYNGEE. This CDR3 has 15 amino acids. The CDR3: CASSVEGGDAYEQYF. CDR3 in DNA: TGTGCCAGCAGCGTAGAAGGCGGGGATGCCTACGAGCAGTACTTC.

V and J are TRBV7-6 and TRBJ2-6; no clear D gene. The CDR3 loop spans 17 amino acids. Trimming left V 3 bases short and J 0 bases short, with 12 bases between. Looked up from germline, CDR1 is SGHVS and CDR2 is FNYEAQ. The CDR3 region is CASSLVGSSSGANVLTF. The DNA of the CDR3 is TGTGCCAGCAGCTTGGTGGGCAGCAGCTCTGGGGCCAACGTCCTGACTTTC.

This clone has only a few counts. The J gene is TRBJ2-1, the V gene TRBV7-9; maybe TRBD2 (5 bases). The germline CDR1 and CDR2 sequences are SEHNR and FQNEAQ (reference sequence). The CDR3 length is 14 residues. Between the trimmed V and J ends, which lost 4 bases and 2 bases, there was a span of 9 bases. The CDR3 is CASSSDGTYNEQFF. CDR3 DNA: TGTGCCAGCAGCTCGGACGGGACCTACAATGAGCAGTTCTTC.

The chain couples TRBV5-1 to TRBJ2-3, with D tentatively TRBD1 (7 bases). The CDR3 sequence is 15 residues long. Germline V CDR1 and CDR2: SGHRS, YFSETQ. V lost 5 bases, J lost 2 bases, and 15 bases lay in between. CDR3: CASRPQGGHTDTQYF. Written as DNA, the CDR3 is TGCGCCAGCAGACCCCAGGGGGGACACACAGATACGCAGTATTTT.

V is TRBV5-1 and J is TRBJ1-2, with 8 bases aligning to TRBD1. The CDR3 is made up of 13 amino acids. The germline V gene encodes CDR1 SGHRS and CDR2 YFSETQ. Trimming cost V 4 bases and J 4 bases; bases outside gene matches: 3. Here the CDR3 reads CASSPGQGYGYTF. The CDR3 region has the DNA TGCGCCAGCAGCCCCGGACAGGGCTATGGCTACACCTTC.

The chain carries TRBV19 and TRBJ2-7; D remains ambiguous. The CDR3 consists of 14 residues. V dropped 5 bases and J dropped 0 bases, with 11 bases sitting between them. Germline values: CDR1 LNHDA, CDR2 SQIVND (reference sequence). CDR3 region: CASSPEYLSYEQYF. The CDR3 DNA follows: TGTGCCAGTAGTCCCGAATATCTCTCCTACGAGCAGTACTTC.

The V gene is TRBV7-8, the J gene TRBJ2-7; TRBD1 might be the D (6 bases). Trimming stripped 1 base from V and 7 bases from J, with 11 bases between. The length of the CDR3 is 13 residues. Looked up from germline, CDR1 is SGHVS and CDR2 is FQNEAQ. The CDR3 coding sequence is TGTGCCAGCAGCTTAGACAGGGTGCGAGAGCAGTACTTC. It is translated as CASSLDRVREQYF.

The rearrangement links TRBV16 to TRBJ2-7; a possible D gene is TRBD2 (5 bases). The CDR3 is 14 amino acids. Germline CDR1 and CDR2: KGHSY and FQNENV. V lost 4 bases and J 2 bases, leaving 12 bases between the germline ends. CDR3 nucleotides: TGTGCCAGCAGCCCTCAGACTATCCCCTACGAGCAGTACTTC. This translates into CASSPQTIPYEQYF.

The gene calls are TRBV19 and TRBJ1-1; perhaps TRBD1 as D (5 bases). CDR1 is LNHDA and CDR2 is SQIVND in the germline V gene (reference sequence). V gave up 3 bases and J gave up 0 bases, with 14 bases separating them. The length of the CDR3 is 16 residues. CDR3 bases: TGTGCCAGTAGTATCCCCAGGGAAGTAGTGAACACTGAAGCTTTCTTT. As protein: CASSIPREVVNTEAFF.

The genes are TRBV19 and TRBJ2-3; TRBD1 matches at 7 bases. CDR1 is LNHDA, CDR2 SQIVND, per germline (reference sequence). This CDR3 region has 14 residues. After removal of 7 bases from V and 3 bases from J, the junction contained 7 bases not matched to a gene. The DNA for the CDR3 is TGTGCCAGTAATCAGAACAGGGGAACAGATACGCAGTATTTT. This translates into CASNQNRGTDTQYF.

This chain links TRBV4-3 with TRBJ2-1, with TRBD2 as a possible D gene (6 bases). This CDR3 comprises 12 residues. V was shortened by 1 base and J by 10 bases, with 8 bases between the two germline ends. The germline V gene encodes CDR1 LGHNA and CDR2 YSLEER. The chain's CDR3 is CASSQAEGEQFF. CDR3 sequence (DNA): TGCGCCAGCAGCCAAGCGGAGGGCGAGCAGTTCTTC.

As regards this clone: In the same sample, other DNA sequences code for this CDR3. The rearrangement joins TRBV6-1 to TRBJ2-7; possibly TRBD2 for D (6 bases). With 2 bases removed from V and 6 bases from J, the gap between germline ends came to 14 bases. Germline CDR1 MNHNS, CDR2 SASEGT. This CDR3 is 14 amino acids long. CDR3 bases: TGTGCCAGCAGTGAAAGGGACTTCGGATCCGAGCAGTACTTC. Translating gives CASSERDFGSEQYF.

The CDR3 protein is CASSKDGLSRAGLHEQFF. Here the CDR3 DNA reads TGTGCCAGCAGCAAAGACGGGCTGTCGCGGGCGGGGTTGCATGAGCAGTTCTTC. This rearrangement joins TRBV21-1 to TRBJ2-1; TRBD2, the D gene given by the table, was not confirmed from the DNA. TRBV21-1 is marked as a pseudogene. This CDR3 region has 18 residues.

The chain is built from TRBV6-4 and TRBJ1-5, with unresolved D. The V end lost 4 bases, the J end lost 2 bases, and 12 bases lay between the germline ends. The CDR3 loop spans 15 amino acids. Per germline, CDR1 MRHNA and CDR2 SNTAGT. The CDR3, as DNA: TGTGCCAGCAGTGTACCGGGTCTAGGCAATCAGCCCCAGCATTTT. Translated: CASSVPGLGNQPQHF.

The chain is built from TRBV13 and TRBJ2-3, with D possibly matching TRBD2 (5 bases). Trimming removed 5 bases at V and 4 bases at J, with 16 bases between. The CDR3 runs 15 residues. CDR1 and CDR2 from the germline V gene are PRHDT and FYEKMQ (reference sequence). The CDR3 bases are TGTGCCAGCAGCCCATCCGAGGGAAACGCAGATACGCAGTATTTT. Translating it yields CASSPSEGNADTQYF.

The chain recombines TRBV7-9 with TRBJ2-7; unclear D gene. The CDR3 spans 14 residues. Trimming shortened V by 4 bases and J by 6 bases, and 16 bases separated the two germline ends. CDR1 and CDR2 (germline): SEHNR, FQNEAQ (reference sequence). Written as DNA, the CDR3 is TGTGCCAGCAGCTCACCCGGCACCTCCATCGAGCAGTACTTC. Translation: CASSSPGTSIEQYF.

This chain connects TRBV10-2 to TRBJ1-2, with D unresolved. CDR1 and CDR2 from the germline V gene are WSHSY and SAAADI. Trimming pared 8 bases from V and 4 bases from J, leaving 20 bases between. This CDR3 is 15 amino acids long. The CDR3 region is CASGIRVGSTYGYTF. The DNA for the CDR3 is TGCGCCAGCGGCATCCGGGTGGGTTCTACCTATGGCTACACCTTC.

This clone showed up just once. J is TRBJ2-3 and V is TRBV5-4; D unresolved. V was pared by 1 base and J by 2 bases, with 5 bases between. Germline loops: CDR1 SGHNT, CDR2 YYREEE (reference sequence). This CDR3 spans 13 amino acids. The CDR3 spells CASSLRLTDTQYF. CDR3 nucleotides: TGTGCCAGCAGCTTGCGTCTCACAGATACGCAGTATTTT.

This chain joins TRBV27 and TRBJ2-3; 10 positions agree with TRBD1. There are 15 residues in the CDR3. Germline CDR1 is MNHEY and CDR2 is SMNVEV (reference sequence). The V and J ends lost 8 bases and 4 bases, in that order; junction bases with no gene match: 9. The DNA for the CDR3 is TGTGCCAGCGCTGGGGACAGGGGTAGGGCAGATACGCAGTATTTT. Residues: CASAGDRGRADTQYF.

This chain links TRBV10-3 with TRBJ2-5; 14 bases are a match to TRBD2. This CDR3 contains 17 residues. With 4 bases clipped from V and 4 bases from J, the junction kept 8 bases outside the gene matches. The germline CDR1 and CDR2 sequences are ENHRY and SYGVKD. The DNA for the CDR3 is TGTGCCATCAGTGGTGGGACTAGCGGGAGCATGGGAGAGACCCAGTACTTC. Residues: CAISGGTSGSMGETQYF.

This clone was observed a handful of times. The chain employs TRBV6-5 and TRBJ1-2; TRBD1 aligns across 9 bases. CDR3 size: 13 residues. Germline CDR1 reads MNHEY; CDR2 reads SVGAGI. V shed 6 bases, J shed 3 bases, and the junction held 2 bases outside the gene matches. CDR3 sequence: CASSRTGDYGYTF. In DNA, the CDR3 is TGTGCCAGCAGCCGGACAGGGGACTATGGCTACACCTTC.

As DNA, the CDR3 is TGTGCCAGCAGGGGAATACAGGGAGCCGGGGAGCTGTTTTTT. Protein: CASRGIQGAGELFF. The chain combines TRBV27 with TRBJ2-2; TRBD1 might be the D (6 bases). Germline loops: CDR1 MNHEY, CDR2 SMNVEV (reference sequence). The CDR3 sequence is 14 residues long. The ends were cut back, 6 bases at V and 6 bases at J, with 14 bases in the middle.

The genes are TRBV9 and TRBJ2-7, with 12 positions matching TRBD2. Trimming removed 4 bases from V and 0 bases from J; junction bases left unmatched: 11. The CDR3 extends over 18 amino acids. Germline values: CDR1 SGDLS, CDR2 YYNGEE. CDR3 bases: TGTGCCAGCAGCCCCCGGCCCACTAGCGGGAGGCGCTCCTACGAGCAGTACTTC. Residues: CASSPRPTSGRRSYEQYF.

The chain links TRBV30 to TRBJ2-1; tentatively, D is TRBD2 (5 bases). V dropped 4 bases and J dropped 0 bases, with 10 bases sitting between them. CDR1 GTSNPN and CDR2 SVGIG come from the germline V gene (reference sequence). CDR3 length equals 14 residues. For the CDR3, the DNA is TGTGCCTGGACCCAAGGGAGCTCCTACAATGAGCAGTTCTTC. Translating gives CAWTQGSSYNEQFF.

The rearrangement links TRBV6-5 to TRBJ2-5; TRBD2 matches 7 bases. Trimming at V came to 5 bases and at J to 4 bases, leaving 10 bases not matched to a gene. The CDR3 loop spans 15 amino acids. The germline V gene encodes CDR1 MNHEY and CDR2 SVGAGI. The CDR3 sequence: CASSLGGPGGETQYF. CDR3 nucleotides: TGTGCCAGCAGTCTGGGAGGGCCGGGGGGAGAGACCCAGTACTTC.

This rearrangement joins TRBV7-7 to TRBJ2-7; a weak D match, TRBD2 (5 bases). Germline V gene sequence: CDR1 SSHAT, CDR2 FNYEAQ (reference sequence). The CDR3 is made up of 15 amino acids. Trimming left V 6 bases short and J 5 bases short, with 20 bases between. CDR3 nucleotide sequence: TGTGCCAGCAGTCAAGGACTGGCCGCCGGGGACGAGCAGTACTTC. This gives the protein CASSQGLAAGDEQYF.

V and J are TRBV11-3 and TRBJ2-1; maybe TRBD2 (5 bases). The germline CDR1 and CDR2 sequences are SGHNT and YENEEA. This CDR3 is built from 14 residues. V lost 1 base, J lost 8 bases, and 12 bases lay in between. The CDR3 nucleotides read TGTGCCAGCAGCTTAGGCCCGGCTAGCCATGAGCAGTTCTTC. Protein sequence: CASSLGPASHEQFF.

The gene calls are TRBV10-3 and TRBJ2-1, with TRBD2 matching 13 bases. V lost 8 bases and J lost 2; bases outside the gene matches: 12. The CDR3 is made up of 18 amino acids. The germline V gene encodes CDR1 ENHRY and CDR2 SYGVKD. DNA of the CDR3: TGTGCCATCGGGGACCCGGGACTAGCGGGAACAACCTACAATGAGCAGTTCTTC. Translation: CAIGDPGLAGTTYNEQFF.

V and J are TRBV10-3 and TRBJ2-5; D is possibly TRBD2 (5 bases). Germline V gene sequence: CDR1 ENHRY, CDR2 SYGVKD. The CDR3 has 13 amino acids. The V end lost 6 bases, the J end lost 3 bases, and 11 bases lay between the germline ends. The CDR3 here is CAIRRERKETQYF. As DNA, the CDR3 is TGTGCCATCAGGAGGGAGAGGAAAGAGACCCAGTACTTC.